This T cell receptor (beta chain) is from a study of blood T cells in healthy people across ages. Through a sample-barcoded 5' primer and a J-beta primer mix, a second PCR was run for about 6 to 11 cycles. Each CDR3 protein gets one entry after TCRdb re-called the 5' RACE reads with MiXCR. The sample includes some 1.1 million distinct CDR3 sequences, roughly two fifths seen only once; the top ten take about an eighth. This clonotype has ten or more counts. Unmatched junction bases numbered 4, after V lost 6 bases and J lost 3 bases. The CDR3 loop spans 15 amino acids. The germline V gene encodes CDR1 MNHEY and CDR2 SVGAGI.

The sequenced sample was blood. The TCR originated in a man between 18 and 29 years old in good health. This chain links TRBV6-5 with TRBJ1-4, with 10 nucleotides matching TRBD1. CDR3 in amino acids: CASRTDRGPNEKLFF. For the CDR3, the DNA is TGTGCCAGCAGAACTGACAGGGGGCCTAATGAAAAACTGTTTTTT.